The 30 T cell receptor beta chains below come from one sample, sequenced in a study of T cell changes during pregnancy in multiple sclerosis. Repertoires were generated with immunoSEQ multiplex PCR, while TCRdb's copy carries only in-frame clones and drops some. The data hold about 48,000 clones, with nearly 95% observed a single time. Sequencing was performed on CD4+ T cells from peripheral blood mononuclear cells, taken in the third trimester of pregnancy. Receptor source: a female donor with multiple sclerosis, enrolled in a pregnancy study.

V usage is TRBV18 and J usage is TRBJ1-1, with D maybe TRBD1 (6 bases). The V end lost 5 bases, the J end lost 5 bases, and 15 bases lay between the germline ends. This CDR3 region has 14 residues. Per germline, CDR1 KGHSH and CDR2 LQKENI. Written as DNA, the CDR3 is TGTGCCAGCTCAGGCCTGGGGGCCGGGACTGAAGCTTTCTTT. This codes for CASSGLGAGTEAFF.

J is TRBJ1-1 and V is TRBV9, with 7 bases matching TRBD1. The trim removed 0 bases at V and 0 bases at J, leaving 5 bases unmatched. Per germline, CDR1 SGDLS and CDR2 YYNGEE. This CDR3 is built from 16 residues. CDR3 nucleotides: TGTGCCAGCAGCGTAGAGCAGGGGGACATGAACACTGAAGCTTTCTTT. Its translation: CASSVEQGDMNTEAFF.

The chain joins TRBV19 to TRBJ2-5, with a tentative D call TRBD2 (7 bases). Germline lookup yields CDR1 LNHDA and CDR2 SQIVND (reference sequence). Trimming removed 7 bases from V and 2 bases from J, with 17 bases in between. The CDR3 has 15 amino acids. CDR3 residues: CASNNLRGPQETQYF. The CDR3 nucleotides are TGTGCCAGTAACAACCTGCGGGGGCCTCAAGAGACCCAGTACTTC.

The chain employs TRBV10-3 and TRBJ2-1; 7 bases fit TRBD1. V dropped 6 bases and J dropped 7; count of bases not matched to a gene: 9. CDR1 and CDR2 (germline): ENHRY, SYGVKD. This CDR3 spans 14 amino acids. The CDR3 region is CAIRTGSGGNEQFF. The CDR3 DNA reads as TGTGCCATCAGGACAGGGTCAGGTGGGAATGAGCAGTTCTTC.

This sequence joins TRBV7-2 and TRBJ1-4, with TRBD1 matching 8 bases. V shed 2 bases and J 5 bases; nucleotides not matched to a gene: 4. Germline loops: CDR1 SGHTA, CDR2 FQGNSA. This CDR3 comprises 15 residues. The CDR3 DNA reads TGTGCCAGCAGCTTAAACAGGGGGACAAATGAAAAACTGTTTTTT. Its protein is CASSLNRGTNEKLFF.

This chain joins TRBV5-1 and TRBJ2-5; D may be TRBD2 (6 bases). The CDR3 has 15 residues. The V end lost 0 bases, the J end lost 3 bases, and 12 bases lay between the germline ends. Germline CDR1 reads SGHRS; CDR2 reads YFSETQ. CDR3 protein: CASSLGGVGEETQYF. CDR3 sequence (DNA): TGCGCCAGCAGCTTGGGGGGGGTAGGGGAAGAGACCCAGTACTTC.

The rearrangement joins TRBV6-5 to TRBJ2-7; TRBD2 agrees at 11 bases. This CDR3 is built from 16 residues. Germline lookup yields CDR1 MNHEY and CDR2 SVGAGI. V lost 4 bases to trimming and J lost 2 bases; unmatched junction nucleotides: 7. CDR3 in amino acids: CASSSVRLAGTYEQYF. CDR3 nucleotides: TGTGCCAGCAGTTCCGTACGACTAGCGGGAACCTACGAGCAGTACTTC.

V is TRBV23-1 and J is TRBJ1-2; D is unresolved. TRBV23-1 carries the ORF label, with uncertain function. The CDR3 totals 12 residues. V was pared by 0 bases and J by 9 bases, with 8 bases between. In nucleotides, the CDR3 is TGCGCCAGCAGTCAATCAGCACCGTGCTACACCTTC. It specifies CASSQSAPCYTF.

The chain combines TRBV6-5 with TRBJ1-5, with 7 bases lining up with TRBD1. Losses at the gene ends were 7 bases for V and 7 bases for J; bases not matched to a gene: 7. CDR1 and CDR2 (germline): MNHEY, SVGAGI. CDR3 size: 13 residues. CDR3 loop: CASTDRFGQPQHF. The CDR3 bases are TGTGCCAGCACGGACAGGTTTGGCCAGCCCCAGCATTTT.

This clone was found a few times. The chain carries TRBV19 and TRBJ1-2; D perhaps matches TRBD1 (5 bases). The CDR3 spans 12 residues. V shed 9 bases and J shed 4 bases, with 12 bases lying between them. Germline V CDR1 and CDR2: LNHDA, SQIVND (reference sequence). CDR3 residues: CASQGRAYGYTF. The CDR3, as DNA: TGTGCCAGCCAGGGAAGGGCCTATGGCTACACCTTC.

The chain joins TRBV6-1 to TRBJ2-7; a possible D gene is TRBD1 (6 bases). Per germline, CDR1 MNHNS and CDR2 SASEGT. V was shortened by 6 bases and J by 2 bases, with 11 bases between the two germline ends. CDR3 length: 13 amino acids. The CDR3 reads CASRVQGPYEQYF. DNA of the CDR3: TGTGCCAGCAGAGTACAGGGCCCCTACGAGCAGTACTTC.

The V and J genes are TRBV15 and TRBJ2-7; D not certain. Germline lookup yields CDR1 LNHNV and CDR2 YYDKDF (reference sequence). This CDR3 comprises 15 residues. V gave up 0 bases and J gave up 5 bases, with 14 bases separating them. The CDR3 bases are TGTGCCACCAGCAGAGATATTACAGTCCAAGACGAGCAGTACTTC. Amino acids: CATSRDITVQDEQYF. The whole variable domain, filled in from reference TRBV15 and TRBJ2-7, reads DAMVIQNPRYQVTQFGKPVTLSCSQTLNHNVMYWYQQKSSQAPKLLFHYYDKDFNNEADTPDNFQSRRPNTSFCFLDIRSPGLGDTAMYLCATSRDITVQDEQYFGPGTRLTVT.

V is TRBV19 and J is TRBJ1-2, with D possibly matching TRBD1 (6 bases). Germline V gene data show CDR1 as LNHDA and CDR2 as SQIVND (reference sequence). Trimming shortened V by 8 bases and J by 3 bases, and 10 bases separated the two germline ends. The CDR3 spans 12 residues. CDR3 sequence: CASAPGDYGYTF. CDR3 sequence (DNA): TGTGCCAGTGCCCCAGGGGACTATGGCTACACCTTC.

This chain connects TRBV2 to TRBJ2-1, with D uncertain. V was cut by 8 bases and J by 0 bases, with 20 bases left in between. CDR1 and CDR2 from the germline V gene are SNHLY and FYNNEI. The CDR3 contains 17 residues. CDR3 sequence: CASRRLSSKSSYNEQFF. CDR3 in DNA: TGTGCCAGCCGAAGATTAAGCTCGAAAAGCTCCTACAATGAGCAGTTCTTC.

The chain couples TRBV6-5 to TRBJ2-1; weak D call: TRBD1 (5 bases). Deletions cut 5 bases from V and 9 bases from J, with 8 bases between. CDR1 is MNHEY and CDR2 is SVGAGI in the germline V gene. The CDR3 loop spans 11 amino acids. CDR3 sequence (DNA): TGTGCCAGCAGTCAGGGTCGTGAGCAGTTCTTC. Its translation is CASSQGREQFF.

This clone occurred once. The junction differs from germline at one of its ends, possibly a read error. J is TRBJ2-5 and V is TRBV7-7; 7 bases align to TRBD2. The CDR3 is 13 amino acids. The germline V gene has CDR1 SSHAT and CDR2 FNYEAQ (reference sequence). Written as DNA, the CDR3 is TGTGCTAGCAGCTTACTAGCGCAAGAGACCCAGTACTTC. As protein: CASSLLAQETQYF.

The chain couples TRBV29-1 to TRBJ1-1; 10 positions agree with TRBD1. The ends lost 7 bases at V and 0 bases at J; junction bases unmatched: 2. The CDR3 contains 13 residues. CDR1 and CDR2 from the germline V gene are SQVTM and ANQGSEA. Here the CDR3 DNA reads TGCAGCGGCGACAGGGGGCTGAACACTGAAGCTTTCTTT. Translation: CSGDRGLNTEAFF.

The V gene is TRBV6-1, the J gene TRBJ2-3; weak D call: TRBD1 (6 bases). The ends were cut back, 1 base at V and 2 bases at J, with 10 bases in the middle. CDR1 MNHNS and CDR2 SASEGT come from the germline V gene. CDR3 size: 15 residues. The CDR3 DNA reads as TGTGCCAGCAGTGAAGAACAGGGTGACACAGATACGCAGTATTTT. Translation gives CASSEEQGDTDTQYF.

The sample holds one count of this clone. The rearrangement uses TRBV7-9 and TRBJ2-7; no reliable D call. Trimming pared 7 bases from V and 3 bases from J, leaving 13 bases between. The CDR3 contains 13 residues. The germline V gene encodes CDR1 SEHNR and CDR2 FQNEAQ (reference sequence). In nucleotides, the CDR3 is TGTGCCAGCACCCCTGACACGCACTACGAGCAGTACTTC. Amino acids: CASTPDTHYEQYF.

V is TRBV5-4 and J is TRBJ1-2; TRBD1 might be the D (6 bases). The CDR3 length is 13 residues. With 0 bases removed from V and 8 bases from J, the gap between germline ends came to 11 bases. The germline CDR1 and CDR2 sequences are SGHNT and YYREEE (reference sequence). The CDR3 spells CASSLEGGGGYTF. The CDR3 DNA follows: TGTGCCAGCAGCTTGGAAGGGGGTGGCGGCTACACCTTC. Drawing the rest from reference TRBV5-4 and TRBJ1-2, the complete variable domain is ETGVTQSPTHLIKTRGQQVTLRCSSQSGHNTVSWYQQALGQGPQFIFQYYREEENGRGNFPPRFSGLQFPNYSSELNVNALELDDSALYLCASSLEGGGGYTFGSGTRLTVV.

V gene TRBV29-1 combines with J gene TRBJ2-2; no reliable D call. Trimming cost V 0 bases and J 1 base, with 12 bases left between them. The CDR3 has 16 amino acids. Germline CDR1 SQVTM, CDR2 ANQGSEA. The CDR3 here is CSVEEVVTGNTGELFF. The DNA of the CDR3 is TGCAGCGTTGAAGAAGTAGTTACGGGGAACACCGGGGAGCTGTTTTTT.

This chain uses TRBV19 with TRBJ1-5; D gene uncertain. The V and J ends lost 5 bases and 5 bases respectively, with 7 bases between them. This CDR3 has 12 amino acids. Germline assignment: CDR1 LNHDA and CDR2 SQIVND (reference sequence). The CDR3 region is CASSLLDQPQHF. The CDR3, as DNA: TGTGCCAGTAGTCTCTTAGATCAGCCCCAGCATTTT.

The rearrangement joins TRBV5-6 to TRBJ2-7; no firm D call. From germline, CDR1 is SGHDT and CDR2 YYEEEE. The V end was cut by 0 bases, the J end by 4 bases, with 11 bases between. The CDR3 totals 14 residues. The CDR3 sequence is CASSLGPSAYEQYF. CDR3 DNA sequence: TGTGCCAGCAGCTTGGGGCCAAGCGCGTACGAGCAGTACTTC.

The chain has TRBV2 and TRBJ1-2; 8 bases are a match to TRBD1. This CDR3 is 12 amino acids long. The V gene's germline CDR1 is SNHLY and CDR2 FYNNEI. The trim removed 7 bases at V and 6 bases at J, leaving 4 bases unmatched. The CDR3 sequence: CASTKTGDGYTF. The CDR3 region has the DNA TGTGCCAGCACCAAGACAGGGGATGGCTACACCTTC.

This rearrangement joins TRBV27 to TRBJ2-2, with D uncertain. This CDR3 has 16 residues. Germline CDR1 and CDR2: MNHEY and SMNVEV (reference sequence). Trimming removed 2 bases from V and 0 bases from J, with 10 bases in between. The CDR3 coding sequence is TGTGCCAGCAGTTTAAGAGGCAGCTCGAACACCGGGGAGCTGTTTTTT. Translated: CASSLRGSSNTGELFF.

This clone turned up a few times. This CDR3 reads CASSLSPGGHYYEQYF. CDR3 in DNA: TGTGCCAGCAGTTTATCCCCAGGGGGCCATTACTACGAGCAGTACTTC. The chain carries TRBV27 and TRBJ2-7; 8 nucleotides agree with TRBD1. Germline trimming cut 0 bases from V and 3 bases from J; bases unmatched to any gene: 7. Germline-derived CDR1 and CDR2 are MNHEY and SMNVEV (reference sequence). This CDR3 has 16 residues.

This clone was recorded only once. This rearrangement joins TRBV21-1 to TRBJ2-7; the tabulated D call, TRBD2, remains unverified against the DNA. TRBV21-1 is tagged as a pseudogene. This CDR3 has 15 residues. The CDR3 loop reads CASSKGTKDSYEQYF. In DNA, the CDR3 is TGTGCCAGCAGCAAAGGCACTAAGGACTCCTACGAGCAGTACTTC.

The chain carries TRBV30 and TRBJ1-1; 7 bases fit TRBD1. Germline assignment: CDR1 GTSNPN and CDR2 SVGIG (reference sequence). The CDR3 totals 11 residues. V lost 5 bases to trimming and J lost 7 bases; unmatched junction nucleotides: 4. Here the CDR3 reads CAWARDSEAFF. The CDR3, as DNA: TGTGCCTGGGCAAGGGACAGTGAAGCTTTCTTT.

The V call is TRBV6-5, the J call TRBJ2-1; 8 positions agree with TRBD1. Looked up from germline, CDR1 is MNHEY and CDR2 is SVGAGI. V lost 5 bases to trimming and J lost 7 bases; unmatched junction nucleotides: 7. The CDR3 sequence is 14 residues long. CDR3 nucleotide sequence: TGTGCCAGCAGTCTTACCCAGGGGGCTAATGAGCAGTTCTTC. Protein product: CASSLTQGANEQFF.

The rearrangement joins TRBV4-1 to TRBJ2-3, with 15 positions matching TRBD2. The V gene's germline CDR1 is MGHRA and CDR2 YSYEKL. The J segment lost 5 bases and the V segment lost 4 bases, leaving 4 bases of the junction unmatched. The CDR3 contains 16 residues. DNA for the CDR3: TGCGCCAGCAGCCCGGGACTAGCGGGGGGTATAGATACGCAGTATTTT. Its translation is CASSPGLAGGIDTQYF.